This entry lists 13 T cell receptor beta chains sequenced from one sample in a study of vaccination and CD4 T cells after COVID-19 (dated 2022 in TCRdb). What this sample's treatment or condition label stands for: roughly 11-day PBMC culture with coronavirus spike peptide pools or control peptides (ViraFEST assay). Library method: PCR. Sequencing was carried out with an Illumina iSeq 100. TCR sequencing of DNA from cultured CD4+ T cells used the Oncomine TCR Beta short-read assay at the Johns Hopkins FTIC core. The raw public data were reprocessed by TCRdb itself: fastp quality trimming at Q25, MiXCR clonotype calling, in-frame beta chains only. CDR3 protein duplicates are merged, each entry listing the most common genes and DNA. In this sample the table shows 12,000 or so distinct CDR3 sequences, approximately 46% of which occur a single time. The ten largest clones capture approximately 7.7% of the sample.

Their antigens remain unidentified. Sequencing input: CD4+ T cells from blood, cultured in vitro. The receptors stem from a human donor who had recovered from COVID-19.

The sample holds a few counts of this clonotype. This chain connects TRBV6-1 to TRBJ2-3, with 10 bases that match TRBD1. Trimming removed 6 bases from V and 2 bases from J; junction bases left unmatched: 8. The length of the CDR3 is 16 residues. Germline CDR1 MNHNS, CDR2 SASEGT. The CDR3 loop reads CASRKFDRGLTDTQYF. The CDR3 DNA follows: TGTGCCAGCAGGAAATTTGACAGGGGGCTCACAGATACGCAGTATTTT.

In this sample, this clonotype turned up a few times. V and J are TRBV20-1 and TRBJ1-1; D ambiguous. The germline V and J ends were trimmed by 5 bases and 6 bases, with 13 bases remaining between them. Per the germline V gene, CDR1 is DFQATT and CDR2 is SNEGSKA (reference sequence). The length of the CDR3 is 12 residues. The CDR3 reads CSAEAGIPEAFF. CDR3 DNA: TGCAGTGCTGAGGCGGGGATACCTGAAGCTTTCTTT.

The rearrangement uses TRBV5-1 and TRBJ1-6, with D hard to call. The CDR3 covers 15 residues. The ends were cut back, 0 bases at V and 10 bases at J, with 14 bases in the middle. Per germline, CDR1 SGHRS and CDR2 YFSETQ. The CDR3 is CASSLGQERGSPLHF. DNA for the CDR3: TGCGCCAGCAGCTTGGGGCAGGAACGAGGGTCACCCCTCCACTTT.

The rearrangement uses TRBV11-1 and TRBJ1-1; 7 bases line up with TRBD1. This CDR3 is built from 19 residues. Per germline, CDR1 SGHAT and CDR2 FQDESV (reference sequence). V shed 5 bases, J shed 1 base, and the junction held 19 bases outside the gene matches. CDR3 loop: CASSPNLAAGDSRNTEAFF. The CDR3 DNA reads TGTGCCAGCAGCCCTAATCTTGCCGCGGGGGACAGTAGGAACACTGAAGCTTTCTTT. The variable domain in full, completed from reference TRBV11-1 and TRBJ1-1, reads EAEVAQSPRYKITEKSQAVAFWCDPISGHATLYWYRQILGQGPELLVQFQDESVVDDSQLPKDRFSAERLKGVDSTLKIQPAELGDSAMYLCASSPNLAAGDSRNTEAFFGQGTRLTVV.

This clonotype has just a few counts. The chain joins TRBV20-1 to TRBJ2-1, with a weak D call TRBD1 (7 bases). Germline V CDR1 and CDR2: DFQATT, SNEGSKA (reference sequence). The CDR3 covers 14 residues. V lost 6 bases to trimming and J lost 0 bases, with 12 bases between them. CDR3 protein: CSAGGQASYNEQFF. The CDR3 nucleotides read TGCAGTGCGGGAGGACAGGCCTCCTACAATGAGCAGTTCTTC.

V gene TRBV7-2 combines with J gene TRBJ2-3; no clear D gene. V was trimmed by 3 bases and J by 7 bases, leaving 5 bases between them. This CDR3 is built from 11 residues. Germline V gene data show CDR1 as SGHTA and CDR2 as FQGNSA. The CDR3 DNA is TGTGCCAGCAGCTTTGGTTATACGCAGTATTTT. Its translation: CASSFGYTQYF.

J is TRBJ2-1 and V is TRBV6-1; 9 positions agree with TRBD2. V shed 2 bases and J 2 bases; nucleotides not matched to a gene: 4. The CDR3 sequence is 16 residues long. CDR1 and CDR2 (germline): MNHNS, SASEGT. CDR3: CASSEYSGGAYNEQFF. CDR3 coding DNA: TGTGCCAGCAGTGAATATAGCGGGGGTGCCTACAATGAGCAGTTCTTC.

This clonotype appeared a few times. V usage is TRBV6-2 or TRBV6-3 and J usage is TRBJ1-3; D not resolved. The CDR3 is made up of 13 amino acids. Trimming pared 7 bases from V and 0 bases from J, leaving 7 bases between. CDR1 is MNHEY and CDR2 is SVGEGT in the germline V gene. The CDR3 DNA reads TGTGCCAGCACCCCGGGCTCTGGAAACACCATATATTTT. It encodes CASTPGSGNTIYF.

The genes are TRBV12-3 or TRBV12-4 and TRBJ2-1; weak D call: TRBD2 (6 bases). There are 16 residues in the CDR3. V was shortened by 4 bases and J by 4 bases, with 17 bases between the two germline ends. CDR3 sequence (DNA): TGTGCCAGCAGTTCCCGGTCGGCGGGGAAATACAATGAGCAGTTCTTC. This sequence encodes CASSSRSAGKYNEQFF.

The chain combines TRBV12-3 or TRBV12-4 with TRBJ1-5, with TRBD1 matching over 12 bases. Losses at the gene ends were 0 bases for V and 5 bases for J; bases not matched to a gene: 8. The CDR3 length is 18 residues. For the CDR3, the DNA is TGTGCCAGCAGTTTAGCCGGAAGGGACAGGGGGCGAGATCAGCCCCAGCATTTT. Protein: CASSLAGRDRGRDQPQHF.

Only a few counts were recorded for this clonotype. The chain is built from TRBV14 and TRBJ2-7; D remains unclear. The CDR3 has 11 residues. Germline V lookup: CDR1 SGHDN, CDR2 FVKESK. V was pared by 1 base and J by 7 bases, with 5 bases between. The CDR3 DNA reads TGTGCCAGCAGCCAAGTGGGGGAGCAGTACTTC. This gives the protein CASSQVGEQYF.

The gene calls are TRBV15 and TRBJ2-3, with unresolved D. V dropped 9 bases and J dropped 4 bases, with 11 bases sitting between them. The germline V gene has CDR1 LNHNV and CDR2 YYDKDF (reference sequence). This CDR3 region has 12 residues. The CDR3 region is CATGLNADTQYF. CDR3 nucleotide sequence: TGTGCCACGGGCCTGAACGCAGATACGCAGTATTTT.

The chain links TRBV5-1 to TRBJ2-5; 7 bases are a match to TRBD1. This CDR3 spans 16 amino acids. J lost 1 base, V lost 1 base, and 7 bases had no gene match. Germline CDR1 SGHRS, CDR2 YFSETQ. The CDR3 DNA reads TGCGCCAGCAGCTTGATGTACGCAGGGGGCCAAGAGACCCAGTACTTC. Its translation: CASSLMYAGGQETQYF.